Listed here are 12 T cell receptor beta chains from one sample, sequenced in a study of T cells in Graves' hyperthyroidism and ophthalmopathy. Template material for amplifying TCR beta CDR3 regions consisted of RNA transcripts. Primed by the HTBI set, a first-round RT-PCR was run on the TCR CDR3. TCRdb processed the multiplex PCR reads anew with MiXCR; each CDR3 protein has one entry. The sample records a few hundred thousand distinct CDR3 sequences, approximately 15% being singletons. The sample was blood. These TCRs come from a woman aged 25 to 39 with Graves' hyperthyroidism.

This clonotype was counted many times. The gene calls are TRBV27 and TRBJ1-1, with a tentative D call TRBD1 (6 bases). This CDR3 is 15 amino acids long. V gave up 3 bases and J gave up 4 bases, with 15 bases separating them. Germline CDR1 reads MNHEY; CDR2 reads SMNVEV (reference sequence). The CDR3, as DNA: TGTGCCAGCAGTTTTGGGGGCCGGGCCCCCACTGAAGCTTTCTTT. Translated: CASSFGGRAPTEAFF.

At least ten counts were recorded for this clonotype. This chain joins TRBV13 and TRBJ1-6; 9 positions match TRBD1. The V gene's germline CDR1 is PRHDT and CDR2 FYEKMQ (reference sequence). The CDR3 loop spans 17 amino acids. The V gene end was trimmed by 2 bases and the J gene end by 7 bases; junction bases not matched to a gene: 9. The CDR3 sequence: CASSLKGQGITNSPLHF. The CDR3 nucleotides read TGTGCCAGCAGCTTAAAGGGACAGGGTATCACAAATTCACCCCTCCACTTT. Full variable domain (outside the CDR3, taken from reference TRBV13 and TRBJ1-6): AAGVIQSPRHLIKEKRETATLKCYPIPRHDTVYWYQQGPGQDPQFLISFYEKMQSDKGSIPDRFSAQQFSDYHSELNMSSLELGDSALYFCASSLKGQGITNSPLHFGNGTRLTVT.

There are many counts of this clonotype. The chain is built from TRBV2 and TRBJ1-5; no clear D gene. The V gene lost 6 bases and the J gene lost 0 bases, with 15 bases spanning the gap. CDR3 length equals 16 residues. The germline V gene encodes CDR1 SNHLY and CDR2 FYNNEI. The CDR3 region has the DNA TGTGCCAGCAGGCCCAGCCTCCATCATAGCAATCAGCCCCAGCATTTT. Its protein is CASRPSLHHSNQPQHF.

V usage is TRBV7-9 and J usage is TRBJ2-1; D is perhaps TRBD1 or TRBD2 (6 bases each). The V gene lost 1 base and the J gene lost 7 bases, with 14 bases spanning the gap. The CDR3 has 15 amino acids. In germline, CDR1 is SEHNR, CDR2 FQNEAQ (reference sequence). CDR3 amino acids: CASSLVEGHGNEQFF. The CDR3 coding sequence is TGTGCCAGCAGCTTAGTGGAGGGACATGGTAATGAGCAGTTCTTC.

This clonotype has ten or more counts. The rearrangement joins TRBV10-1 to TRBJ1-5; D is unresolved. Trimming shortened V by 0 bases and J by 0 bases, and 9 bases separated the two germline ends. The germline gives CDR1 WNHNN, CDR2 SYGVQD (reference sequence). The CDR3 is 16 residues long. CDR3 amino acids: CASSESTFLSNQPQHF. CDR3 in DNA: TGCGCCAGCAGTGAGTCGACGTTCCTTAGCAATCAGCCCCAGCATTTT.

A few counts support this clonotype. V usage is TRBV25-1 and J usage is TRBJ2-5, with 7 nucleotides matching TRBD1. After removal of 2 bases from V and 1 base from J, the junction contained 13 bases not matched to a gene. This CDR3 has 18 amino acids. The germline gives CDR1 MGHDK, CDR2 SYGVNS. The CDR3 reads CASSEIGRGGLIQETQYF. The CDR3 DNA reads TGTGCCAGCAGTGAAATAGGGAGAGGGGGCCTCATCCAAGAGACCCAGTACTTC.

This clonotype turned up a few times. The rearrangement joins TRBV5-1 to TRBJ2-3; D is possibly TRBD1 (5 bases). Trimming took off 4 bases at V and 2 bases at J, with 14 bases between the two ends. CDR1 and CDR2 (germline): SGHRS, YFSETQ. The CDR3 spans 15 residues. Here the CDR3 reads CASSGAGHSTDTQYF. DNA of the CDR3: TGCGCCAGCAGCGGGGCTGGACACTCCACAGATACGCAGTATTTT.

This clonotype has at least ten counts. The rearrangement joins TRBV6-1 to TRBJ2-7; either TRBD1 or TRBD2 may fit D (6 bases each). The CDR3 is 13 residues long. Germline lookup yields CDR1 MNHNS and CDR2 SASEGT. Trimming stripped 6 bases from V and 3 bases from J, with 12 bases between. The CDR3 sequence is CASSQGTHYEQYF. In DNA, the CDR3 is TGTGCCAGCAGCCAGGGGACTCACTACGAGCAGTACTTC.

In this sample, this clonotype turned up many times. This rearrangement joins TRBV7-3 to TRBJ2-3, with D uncertain. The CDR3 contains 14 residues. The germline gives CDR1 SGHTA, CDR2 FQGTGA. V lost 0 bases, J lost 3 bases, and 7 bases lay in between. The CDR3 spells CASSLTYGTDTQYF. In nucleotides, the CDR3 is TGTGCCAGCAGCTTAACTTACGGTACAGATACGCAGTATTTT.

The rearrangement uses TRBV27 and TRBJ1-4, with 8 bases that match TRBD1. The CDR3 extends over 15 amino acids. The germline gives CDR1 MNHEY, CDR2 SMNVEV (reference sequence). With 6 bases clipped from V and 8 bases from J, the junction kept 11 bases outside the gene matches. The DNA for the CDR3 is TGTGCCAGCAGCCCTTTAGGACAGGGTGGCGAAAAACTGTTTTTT. It encodes CASSPLGQGGEKLFF.

The rearrangement links TRBV7-3 to TRBJ2-6; D not certain. Germline V gene sequence: CDR1 SGHTA, CDR2 FQGTGA. This CDR3 is built from 14 residues. V was trimmed by 5 bases and J by 0 bases, leaving 5 bases between them. The CDR3, as DNA: TGTGCCAGCAGCGCCAACTCTGGGGCCAACGTCCTGACTTTC. It translates to CASSANSGANVLTF.

This clonotype was seen repeatedly, ten times or more. At one of its ends the junction is not consistent with the germline gene, which may arise from a read error. The chain combines TRBV5-1 with TRBJ1-1; weak D call: TRBD1 (5 bases). Germline CDR1 reads SGHRS; CDR2 reads YFSETQ. This CDR3 is 14 amino acids long. The CDR3 nucleotides read TGCGCCAGCAGGTTGGGGGATTCCCCCCCTGAAGCTTTCTTT. This gives the protein CASRLGDSPPEAFF.